Below are 4 T cell receptor beta chains sequenced from a single sample in a study of blood T cell repertoires in COVID-19. Profiling relied on immunoSEQ multiplex PCR, and the TCRdb table lists in-frame clones only, not all of them. This sample has some 54,000 clones; under 90% occur once, and the top ten carry more than 7%. The sequencing input was peripheral blood. The receptors were sampled from an elderly man with active or convalescent COVID-19.

Only a few counts were recorded for this clone. This chain connects TRBV18 to TRBJ2-1; a possible D gene is TRBD2 (5 bases). This CDR3 region has 15 residues. In germline, CDR1 is KGHSH, CDR2 LQKENI. V lost 3 bases, J lost 0 bases, and 9 bases lay in between. CDR3 DNA: TGTGCCAGCTCACCGGACTTGAGCTCCTACAATGAGCAGTTCTTC. This codes for CASSPDLSSYNEQFF.

The chain's CDR3 is CASTGSYEQYF. CDR3 nucleotide sequence: TGTGCCAGCACCGGGAGCTACGAGCAGTACTTC. The V call is TRBV11-2, the J call TRBJ2-7; TRBD2 is a possible D gene (6 bases). V was trimmed by 7 bases and J by 3 bases, leaving 7 bases between them. This CDR3 has 11 residues. Germline V gene lookup returns CDR1 SGHAT and CDR2 FQNNGV.

This chain links TRBV6-5 with TRBJ2-7; TRBD1 aligns across 11 bases. The CDR3 is 14 amino acids. Germline CDR1 reads MNHEY; CDR2 reads SVGAGI. J gave up 4 bases and V 6 bases, and 5 bases lay outside the gene matches. The CDR3 DNA sequence: TGTGCCAGCAGAAGGGGGACAGGGGGTTACGAGCAGTACTTC. It encodes CASRRGTGGYEQYF.

V gene TRBV5-1 combines with J gene TRBJ2-5; D ambiguous. This CDR3 comprises 13 residues. CDR1 is SGHRS and CDR2 is YFSETQ in the germline V gene. With 0 bases removed from V and 5 bases from J, the gap between germline ends came to 8 bases. CDR3 amino acids: CASSLAPPETQYF. The CDR3 region has the DNA TGCGCCAGCAGCTTGGCCCCCCCGGAGACCCAGTACTTC.